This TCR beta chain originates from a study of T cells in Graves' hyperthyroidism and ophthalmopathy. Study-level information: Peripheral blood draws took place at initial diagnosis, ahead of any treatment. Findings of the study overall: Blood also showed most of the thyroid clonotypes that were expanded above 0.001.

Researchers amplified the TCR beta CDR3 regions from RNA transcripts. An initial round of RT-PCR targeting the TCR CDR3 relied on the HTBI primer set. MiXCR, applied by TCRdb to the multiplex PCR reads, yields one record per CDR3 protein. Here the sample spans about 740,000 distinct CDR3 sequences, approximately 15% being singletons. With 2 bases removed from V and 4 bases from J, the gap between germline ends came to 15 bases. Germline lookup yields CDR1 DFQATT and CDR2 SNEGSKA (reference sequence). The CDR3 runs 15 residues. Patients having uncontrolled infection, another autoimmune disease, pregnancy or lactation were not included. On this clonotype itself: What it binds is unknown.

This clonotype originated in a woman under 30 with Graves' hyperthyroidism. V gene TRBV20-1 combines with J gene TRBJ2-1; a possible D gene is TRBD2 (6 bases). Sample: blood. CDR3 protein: CSARPGTDTYNEQFF. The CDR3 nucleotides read TGCAGTGCTAGACCCGGGACTGACACATACAATGAGCAGTTCTTC.